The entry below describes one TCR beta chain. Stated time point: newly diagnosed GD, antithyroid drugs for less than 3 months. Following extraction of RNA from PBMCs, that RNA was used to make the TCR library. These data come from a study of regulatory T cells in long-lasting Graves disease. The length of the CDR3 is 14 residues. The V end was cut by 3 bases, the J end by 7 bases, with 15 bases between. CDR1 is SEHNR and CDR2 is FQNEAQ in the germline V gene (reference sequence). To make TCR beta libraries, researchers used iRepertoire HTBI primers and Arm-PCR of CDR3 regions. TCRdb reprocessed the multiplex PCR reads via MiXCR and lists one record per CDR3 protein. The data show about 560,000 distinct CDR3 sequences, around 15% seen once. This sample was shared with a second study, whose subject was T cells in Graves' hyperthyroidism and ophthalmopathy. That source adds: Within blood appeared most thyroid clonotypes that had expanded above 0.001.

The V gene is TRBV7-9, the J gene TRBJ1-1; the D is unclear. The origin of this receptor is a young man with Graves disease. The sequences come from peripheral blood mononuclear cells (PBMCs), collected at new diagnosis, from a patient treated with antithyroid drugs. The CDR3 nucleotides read TGTGCCAGCAGCTTGAGCGGCAGCATTTTTGAAGCTTTCTTT. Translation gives CASSLSGSIFEAFF.